The TCR beta chain described here comes from a study of Ad26.COV2.S vaccination and SARS-CoV-2 variants. The method was immunoSEQ multiplex PCR; TCRdb's version includes in-frame clones alone and lacks a portion of them. The sample carries hundreds of thousands of clones, about four fifths recorded once. CDR1 MGHRA and CDR2 YSYEKL come from the germline V gene. With 0 bases removed from V and 3 bases from J, the gap between germline ends came to 5 bases. This CDR3 region has 13 residues. A single count supports this clone. The treatment was: approximately 18 received Ad26.COV2.S at low or high dose, single or two shots; about 5 received placebo; per-sample allocation not given. Collection of samples fell on day 63 after the first vaccine or placebo injection. It was an adult aged 18-55 years in Boston who was the donor.

The specimen was peripheral blood, collected in a trial of Ad26.COV2.S vaccine versus placebo. The receptor was derived from a person between 18 and 60 years old who received the Ad26.COV2.S COVID-19 vaccine or a placebo. The V and J genes are TRBV4-1 and TRBJ2-5; D gene ambiguous. CDR3 DNA: TGCGCCAGCAGCCAAGATCTCGAAGAGACCCAGTACTTC. It translates to CASSQDLEETQYF.